This TCR beta chain appears in the sequencing data of a study of shared T cell receptors in the human thymus. The data were produced by immunoSEQ multiplex PCR, yet TCRdb's version contains in-frame clones alone and is incomplete. The data contain 650,000 to 950,000 clones, 80% to 90% of them seen just once; the ten biggest clones take up approximately 0.01%. V gave up 7 bases and J gave up 5 bases; unmatched junction bases: 11. Per the germline V gene, CDR1 is SGHRS and CDR2 is YFSETQ. The CDR3 is 16 amino acids. The sample was also linked to a second study, of human thymus T cells. That paper states: It was healthy Finnish infants having corrective surgery for congenital heart defects who were the donors. Resections removed during corrective heart surgery provided the thymus tissue used. It looked as if thymic and blood repertoires used V and J genes in a biased way.

Sequenced material: thymocytes. The chain recombines TRBV5-1 with TRBJ2-5; 13 nucleotides agree with TRBD2. The receptor was derived from a girl in the first two years of life with a congenital heart defect. CDR3 loop: CASSTSGGGLRETQYF. DNA for the CDR3: TGCGCCAGCTCCACTAGCGGGGGGGGCCTTCGGGAGACCCAGTACTTC. The full variable domain, its missing parts supplied by reference TRBV5-1 and TRBJ2-5, is KAGVTQTPRYLIKTRGQQVTLSCSPISGHRSVSWYQQTPGQGLQFLFEYFSETQRNKGNFPGRFSGRQFSNSRSEMNVSTLELGDSALYLCASSTSGGGLRETQYFGPGTRLLVL.